The 25 T cell receptor beta chains given below trace back to one sample, sequenced in a study of shared clonotypes between healthy human individuals. Produced via immunoSEQ multiplex PCR; TCRdb's table is partial and in-frame only. The repertoire holds some 690,000 clones, with about 90% as singletons. The sequencing sample was made of memory CD8+ T cells from PBMCs. This sample's subset: CD45RO+ cells pooled with CCR7-negative TemRA cells. These receptors came from a man aged 18 to 35 in good health. Some clones in this sample may be carry-over from other donors' samples.

This chain uses TRBV5-8 with TRBJ1-4; D ambiguous. V was cut by 0 bases and J by 6 bases, with 18 bases left in between. The CDR3 spans 17 residues. Germline CDR1 reads SGHTS; CDR2 reads YDEGEE. The CDR3 bases are TGTGCCAGCAGCTTGGGGGTGCTGGAGGGAAGGGATGAAAAACTGTTTTTT. Translation: CASSLGVLEGRDEKLFF.

The chain links TRBV9 to TRBJ2-5; the match to TRBD2 covers 15 bases. Unmatched junction bases numbered 8, after V lost 0 bases and J lost 11 bases. Germline V gives CDR1 SGDLS, CDR2 YYNGEE. The CDR3 is 16 amino acids. This CDR3 reads CASSVAPGLAGGEQYF. As DNA, the CDR3 is TGTGCCAGCAGCGTAGCTCCCGGACTAGCGGGAGGGGAGCAGTACTTC.

The chain links TRBV28 to TRBJ1-1; 7 bases line up with TRBD1. Per the germline V gene, CDR1 is MDHEN and CDR2 is SYDVKM. V lost 5 bases, J lost 1 base, and 7 bases stayed unmatched. This CDR3 region has 15 residues. CDR3 in DNA: TGTGCCAGCAGTCTTCAGGGGGTTTGGAACACTGAAGCTTTCTTT. As protein: CASSLQGVWNTEAFF.

DNA of the CDR3: TGTGCCAGCAGTTTCAGGTACCCCCACGAGCAGTACTTC. Amino acids: CASSFRYPHEQYF. The gene calls are TRBV27 and TRBJ2-7, with D uncertain. This CDR3 region has 13 residues. The germline V gene has CDR1 MNHEY and CDR2 SMNVEV (reference sequence). The V gene lost 3 bases and the J gene lost 5 bases, with 11 bases spanning the gap.

This chain links TRBV7-6 with TRBJ1-2, with TRBD1 matching 7 bases. CDR1 and CDR2 from the germline V gene are SGHVS and FNYEAQ. With V trimmed by 1 base and J by 4 bases, 9 bases remained unmatched. There are 16 residues in the CDR3. DNA for the CDR3: TGTGCCAGCAGCTTAGTAGGGGCAGGGGGAGGCTATGGCTACACCTTC. Protein product: CASSLVGAGGGYGYTF.

This clone was observed once. The J gene is TRBJ2-3, the V gene TRBV9; the match to TRBD2 covers 8 bases. Trimming took 0 bases from V and 2 from J; bases not matched to a gene: 8. Germline-derived CDR1 and CDR2 are SGDLS and YYNGEE. This CDR3 is 17 amino acids long. The CDR3 coding sequence is TGTGCCAGCAGCGTAGACGGAGCGGGAGAGACCACAGATACGCAGTATTTT. It specifies CASSVDGAGETTDTQYF.

This rearrangement joins TRBV27 to TRBJ2-1; 11 nucleotides line up with TRBD2. With V trimmed by 6 bases and J by 7 bases, 8 bases remained unmatched. The CDR3 contains 15 residues. Germline CDR1 MNHEY, CDR2 SMNVEV (reference sequence). The CDR3 reads CASSPTSGVPNEQFF. For the CDR3, the DNA is TGTGCCAGCAGCCCGACTAGCGGGGTCCCTAATGAGCAGTTCTTC.

This clone occurred many times. The CDR3 protein is CASSDSTGATDTQYF. The CDR3 coding sequence is TGTGCCAGCAGTGACTCGACAGGGGCCACAGATACGCAGTATTTT. The V and J genes are TRBV6-4 and TRBJ2-3; 8 bases line up with TRBD1. This CDR3 contains 15 residues. Germline assignment: CDR1 MRHNA and CDR2 SNTAGT. With V trimmed by 0 bases and J by 2 bases, 1 base remained unmatched.

This chain links TRBV2 with TRBJ2-5; weak D call: TRBD2 (5 bases). CDR1 and CDR2 from the germline V gene are SNHLY and FYNNEI. CDR3 length: 15 amino acids. V dropped 7 bases and J dropped 4 bases, with 19 bases sitting between them. The CDR3 loop is CASILRTARRETQYF. The CDR3 nucleotides read TGTGCCAGCATTCTAAGGACTGCGCGGAGAGAGACCCAGTACTTC. Full variable domain (rest looked up from reference TRBV2 and TRBJ2-5): EPEVTQTPSHQVTQMGQEVILRCVPISNHLYFYWYRQILGQKVEFLVSFYNNEISEKSEIFDDQFSVERPDGSNFTLKIRSTKLEDSAMYFCASILRTARRETQYFGPGTRLLVL.

The chain carries TRBV6-5 and TRBJ1-5, with a possible D match to TRBD1 (6 bases). Germline CDR1 reads MNHEY; CDR2 reads SVGAGI. Trimming stripped 2 bases from V and 5 bases from J, with 7 bases between. This CDR3 is built from 13 residues. The CDR3 DNA sequence: TGTGCCAGCAGTTACAGGGGGGATCAGCCCCAGCATTTT. Translated, it gives CASSYRGDQPQHF.

This chain joins TRBV9 and TRBJ2-2; 11 bases agree with TRBD2. The trim removed 3 bases at V and 7 bases at J, leaving 14 bases unmatched. The germline gives CDR1 SGDLS, CDR2 YYNGEE. The CDR3 contains 18 residues. In DNA form, the CDR3 reads TGTGCCAGCAGCGCCCCACGGATAGCGGGAGGGCCTAGCGGGGAGCTGTTTTTT. It encodes CASSAPRIAGGPSGELFF.

The genes are TRBV27 and TRBJ2-3; tentatively, D is TRBD1 (6 bases). Germline values: CDR1 MNHEY, CDR2 SMNVEV (reference sequence). CDR3 length equals 16 residues. Trimming stripped 3 bases from V and 6 bases from J, with 19 bases between. The CDR3, as DNA: TGTGCCAGCAGTTTTGATGTAGAGACAGGACAGGATACGCAGTATTTT. It specifies CASSFDVETGQDTQYF.

The chain uses TRBV21-1 and TRBJ1-2; TRBD1, the D gene given by the table, was not confirmed from the DNA. TRBV21-1 is assigned pseudogene status. The CDR3 length is 14 residues. The CDR3 DNA reads as TGTGCCAGCAGCAAAACAACAGTTTGCTATGGCTACACCTTC. Encoded protein: CASSKTTVCYGYTF.

A note on this clone: A much larger clone differs by one base, so this may be a read error. This sample includes further DNA sequences coding for the same CDR3. The rearrangement links TRBV7-2 to TRBJ2-1; weak D call: TRBD2 (6 bases). The CDR3 covers 12 residues. Germline V gene data show CDR1 as SGHTA and CDR2 as FQGNSA. V was cut by 5 bases and J by 13 bases, with 15 bases left in between. CDR3 DNA: TGTGCCAGCAGCCCAGTGGGGGGAGGTCAGTTCTTC. Protein: CASSPVGGGQFF.

V is TRBV28 and J is TRBJ2-1; the D call may be TRBD1 or TRBD2 (6 bases each). CDR1 and CDR2 (germline): MDHEN, SYDVKM. With 5 bases removed from V and 5 bases from J, the gap between germline ends came to 16 bases. The CDR3 loop spans 15 amino acids. This CDR3 is CASSGGTRGNNEQFF. The CDR3 DNA reads TGTGCCAGCAGTGGGGGGACAAGGGGGAACAATGAGCAGTTCTTC.

The chain combines TRBV27 with TRBJ2-7, with a tentative D call TRBD1 (6 bases). CDR3 length: 13 residues. Germline CDR1 MNHEY, CDR2 SMNVEV (reference sequence). Trimming took 3 bases from V and 6 from J, leaving 12 bases between them. The CDR3: CASSLSGVAEQYF. The DNA of the CDR3 is TGTGCCAGCAGTTTGTCAGGGGTGGCCGAGCAGTACTTC.

V and J are TRBV28 and TRBJ2-1, with D maybe TRBD2 (5 bases). Trimming removed 6 bases from V and 2 bases from J, with 14 bases in between. Germline-derived CDR1 and CDR2 are MDHEN and SYDVKM. The CDR3 has 15 residues. The CDR3 DNA sequence: TGTGCCAGCAGCCCCCGGGCCGGGACCTACAATGAGCAGTTCTTC. It translates to CASSPRAGTYNEQFF.

The J gene is TRBJ1-1, the V gene TRBV27, with D tentatively TRBD1 (6 bases). The CDR3 is made up of 14 amino acids. Germline V CDR1 and CDR2: MNHEY, SMNVEV (reference sequence). V shed 7 bases and J shed 1 base, with 13 bases lying between them. The CDR3 DNA sequence: TGTGCCAGCATTGGGAGGGGGGCGAACACTGAAGCTTTCTTT. This sequence encodes CASIGRGANTEAFF.

The chain links TRBV6-5 to TRBJ2-1; perhaps TRBD1 as D (5 bases). The germline V gene encodes CDR1 MNHEY and CDR2 SVGAGI. There are 13 residues in the CDR3. Trimming stripped 1 base from V and 8 bases from J, with 9 bases between. The CDR3 region is CASSYLGRDEQFF. The CDR3 nucleotides are TGTGCCAGCAGTTACTTGGGGCGAGATGAGCAGTTCTTC.

The chain is built from TRBV13 and TRBJ1-3; 7 positions agree with TRBD1. The germline CDR1 and CDR2 sequences are PRHDT and FYEKMQ (reference sequence). The CDR3 consists of 15 residues. Trimming cost V 5 bases and J 3 bases; bases outside gene matches: 7. The CDR3: CASSPGGSLGNTIYF. DNA of the CDR3: TGTGCCAGCAGCCCAGGGGGGAGCCTTGGAAACACCATATATTTT.

This clone was detected only once. The chain uses TRBV27 and TRBJ2-4; TRBD2 is a possible D gene (6 bases). Per germline, CDR1 MNHEY and CDR2 SMNVEV (reference sequence). Trimming took off 3 bases at V and 0 bases at J, with 9 bases between the two ends. This CDR3 has 15 amino acids. In DNA form, the CDR3 reads TGTGCCAGCAGTTTCGGGGGTTTAGCCAAAAACATTCAGTACTTC. Its protein product is CASSFGGLAKNIQYF.

V and J are TRBV18 and TRBJ1-1; no reliable D call. V was trimmed by 0 bases and J by 4 bases, leaving 12 bases between them. CDR3 size: 15 residues. CDR1 and CDR2 from the germline V gene are KGHSH and LQKENI. CDR3 bases: TGTGCCAGCTCACCACCGAATTCGGGGAGCACTGAAGCTTTCTTT. It codes for CASSPPNSGSTEAFF.

This clone has only a few counts. V usage is TRBV9 and J usage is TRBJ1-1; D is ambiguous. Germline values: CDR1 SGDLS, CDR2 YYNGEE. Deletions cut 3 bases from V and 10 bases from J, with 13 bases between. The CDR3 is 12 residues long. CDR3 sequence (DNA): TGTGCCAGCAGCGAGGATGGTGTTGGAGCTTTCTTT. Protein sequence: CASSEDGVGAFF.

Worth noting for this clone: Other nucleotide sequences in the sample specify the same CDR3. The chain employs TRBV5-1 and TRBJ1-1, with D tentatively TRBD1 (5 bases). Trimming removed 3 bases at V and 8 bases at J, with 11 bases between. The CDR3 contains 12 residues. Germline CDR1 is SGHRS and CDR2 is YFSETQ. The CDR3 loop reads CASSSTGTEAFF. The CDR3 DNA follows: TGCGCCAGCAGCTCGACCGGGACGGAAGCTTTCTTT.

The V gene is TRBV5-6, the J gene TRBJ1-5; D is possibly TRBD1 (6 bases). This CDR3 has 16 amino acids. Germline V gene lookup returns CDR1 SGHDT and CDR2 YYEEEE. V lost 2 bases and J 4 bases, leaving 16 bases between the germline ends. Here the CDR3 DNA reads TGTGCCAGCAGCTTAAGTACGGGACATAGGAATCAGCCCCAGCATTTT. Protein product: CASSLSTGHRNQPQHF.